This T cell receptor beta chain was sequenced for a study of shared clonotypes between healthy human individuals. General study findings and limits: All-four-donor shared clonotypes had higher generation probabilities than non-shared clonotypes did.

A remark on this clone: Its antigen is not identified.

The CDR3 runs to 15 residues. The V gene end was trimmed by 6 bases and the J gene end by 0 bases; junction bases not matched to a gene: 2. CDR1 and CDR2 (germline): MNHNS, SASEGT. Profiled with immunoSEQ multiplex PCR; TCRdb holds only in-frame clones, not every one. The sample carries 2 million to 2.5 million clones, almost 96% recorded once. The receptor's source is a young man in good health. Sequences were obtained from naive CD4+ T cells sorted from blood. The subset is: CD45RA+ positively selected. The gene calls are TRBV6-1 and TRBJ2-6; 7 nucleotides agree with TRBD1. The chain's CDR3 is CASRGQASGANVLTF. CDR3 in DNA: TGTGCCAGCAGAGGACAGGCCTCTGGGGCCAACGTCCTGACTTTC.